What follows is one T cell receptor (beta chain) and its context. These data are taken from a study of blood T cell repertoires in COVID-19. At the level of the study: COVID-19 samples, acute and convalescent, were from the United States, Italy and Spain.

Here immunoSEQ multiplex PCR was the method, and the copy in TCRdb shows in-frame clones only, minus some. The table has 360,000 or so clones, approximately 89% seen once; the top ten hold less than 5%. Enrolment of Seattle patients took place during active infection, and they were followed longitudinally. Germline V gives CDR1 MNHEY, CDR2 SMNVEV (reference sequence). CDR3 length: 16 amino acids. V lost 0 bases and J lost 4, with 15 bases in between. The sample was peripheral blood. The V and J genes are TRBV27 and TRBJ1-1, with TRBD1 as a possible D gene (6 bases). The origin of this receptor is a woman aged 55-70 years with COVID-19, enrolled during active disease. The CDR3 region is CASSLSVWGRGTEAFF. The CDR3 DNA reads TGTGCCAGCAGTTTATCTGTCTGGGGGCGTGGCACTGAAGCTTTCTTT.